These 27 T cell receptor beta chains came from one sample sequenced in a study of blood T cell repertoires in COVID-19. TCRdb's copy holds only in-frame clones and misses some; the assay was immunoSEQ multiplex PCR. The sample records approximately 70,000 clones, roughly 82% being singletons. Sequencing was done on a sample of peripheral blood. The receptors originated from an elderly woman with acute or convalescent COVID-19.

The gene calls are TRBV24-1 and TRBJ2-2, with TRBD2 matching 9 bases. The trim removed 4 bases at V and 7 bases at J, leaving 9 bases unmatched. The CDR3 is 16 amino acids. Germline CDR1 and CDR2: KGHDR and SFDVKD. CDR3 in amino acids: CATSDLSAGGIGELFF. The CDR3 DNA is TGTGCCACCAGTGACCTCTCAGCGGGAGGAATCGGGGAGCTGTTTTTT.

The chain uses TRBV6-5 and TRBJ1-3; possible D gene TRBD1, 6 bases. Germline V gene lookup returns CDR1 MNHEY and CDR2 SVGAGI. V lost 4 bases, J lost 3 bases, and 16 bases lay in between. This CDR3 has 16 residues. Here the CDR3 reads CASSSSGRGLGNTIYF. CDR3 nucleotide sequence: TGTGCCAGCAGTTCCTCGGGCAGGGGCCTTGGAAACACCATATATTTT.

This sequence joins TRBV10-3 and TRBJ2-3; the D is unclear. This CDR3 contains 15 residues. V lost 3 bases to trimming and J lost 1 base, with 11 bases between them. Germline assignment: CDR1 ENHRY and CDR2 SYGVKD. The CDR3 sequence is CAISDLDTRTDTQYF. The DNA for the CDR3 is TGTGCCATCAGTGACCTTGACACCCGCACAGATACGCAGTATTTT.

The V call is TRBV5-1, the J call TRBJ2-7; maybe TRBD2 (7 bases). Trimming shortened V by 0 bases and J by 0 bases, and 16 bases separated the two germline ends. The CDR3 extends over 17 amino acids. Germline V gene sequence: CDR1 SGHRS, CDR2 YFSETQ. DNA for the CDR3: TGCGCCAGCAGCTTGGCCGTGGGAGGGGGGAACTCCTACGAGCAGTACTTC. Its protein is CASSLAVGGGNSYEQYF.

The chain carries TRBV19 and TRBJ1-1; D possibly corresponds to TRBD1 (6 bases). Germline CDR1 reads LNHDA; CDR2 reads SQIVND (reference sequence). Trimming left V 4 bases short and J 5 bases short, with 20 bases between. The CDR3 loop spans 16 amino acids. CDR3 sequence: CASSTIPGGGGTEAFF. The CDR3 region has the DNA TGTGCCAGTAGTACCATCCCCGGGGGAGGGGGAACTGAAGCTTTCTTT.

This clone was picked up a small number of times. The gene calls are TRBV19 and TRBJ1-2; TRBD1 agrees at 7 bases. CDR3 size: 14 residues. V trimming: 3 bases; J trimming: 4 bases; junction bases outside the gene matches: 5. Per the germline V gene, CDR1 is LNHDA and CDR2 is SQIVND (reference sequence). The CDR3 region is CASSMRTGIYGYTF. The CDR3 region has the DNA TGTGCCAGTAGTATGAGGACAGGAATCTATGGCTACACCTTC.

The genes are TRBV18 and TRBJ1-1; weak D call: TRBD1 (5 bases). The CDR3 has 12 residues. Per germline, CDR1 KGHSH and CDR2 LQKENI. Trimming removed 3 bases from V and 4 bases from J, with 6 bases in between. The CDR3 sequence is CASSPQGTEAFF. CDR3 coding DNA: TGTGCCAGCTCACCTCAGGGCACTGAAGCTTTCTTT.

This clone was seen only a few times. The chain carries TRBV2 and TRBJ2-7; D possibly corresponds to TRBD1 (5 bases). This CDR3 is 13 amino acids long. CDR1 is SNHLY, CDR2 FYNNEI, per germline. Between the trimmed V and J ends, which lost 3 bases and 2 bases, there was a span of 8 bases. CDR3 DNA: TGTGCCAGCAGTGACAGGGCTGCCTACGAGCAGTACTTC. It encodes CASSDRAAYEQYF.

The gene calls are TRBV24-1 and TRBJ2-3; 8 positions agree with TRBD2. CDR3 length: 15 residues. With V trimmed by 0 bases and J by 4 bases, 2 bases remained unmatched. From germline, CDR1 is KGHDR and CDR2 SFDVKD. CDR3 sequence: CATSDLPGGSDTQYF. The CDR3 nucleotides read TGTGCCACCAGTGATTTGCCGGGAGGGTCAGATACGCAGTATTTT.

The V call is TRBV20-1, the J call TRBJ2-1, with 14 bases identical to TRBD2. In germline, CDR1 is DFQATT, CDR2 SNEGSKA (reference sequence). V shed 3 bases, J shed 8 bases, and the junction held 15 bases outside the gene matches. This CDR3 has 18 residues. The CDR3 here is CSASRGTSGRRGHHEQFF. The CDR3 coding sequence is TGCAGTGCTAGTAGGGGGACTAGCGGGAGAAGAGGACATCATGAGCAGTTCTTC.

V and J are TRBV5-1 and TRBJ1-5; D is unresolved. Germline V gene sequence: CDR1 SGHRS, CDR2 YFSETQ. V gave up 1 base and J gave up 5 bases, with 7 bases separating them. The CDR3 is 13 amino acids. CDR3 protein: CASSLTGDQPQHF. The CDR3 DNA is TGCGCCAGCAGCTTGACCGGGGATCAGCCCCAGCATTTT.

The chain links TRBV6-5 to TRBJ2-3; 11 bases match TRBD2. The CDR3 sequence is 14 residues long. V was pared by 5 bases and J by 4 bases, with 2 bases of the junction left unmatched. Per germline, CDR1 MNHEY and CDR2 SVGAGI. The CDR3 coding sequence is TGTGCCAGCAGTCGTAGCGGGAGGGCAGATACGCAGTATTTT. It specifies CASSRSGRADTQYF.

This clone was detected once. The V call is TRBV11-1, the J call TRBJ2-2; 12 nucleotides match TRBD2. V shed 6 bases, J shed 5 bases, and the junction held 4 bases outside the gene matches. Looked up from germline, CDR1 is SGHAT and CDR2 is FQDESV (reference sequence). The CDR3 length is 15 residues. The CDR3, as DNA: TGTGCCAGCAGAGTCGGACTAGCGGGAACCGGGGAGCTGTTTTTT. Amino acid sequence: CASRVGLAGTGELFF.

The V call is TRBV5-8, the J call TRBJ2-3; 10 bases are a match to TRBD1. V lost 5 bases, J lost 2 bases, and 5 bases stayed unmatched. The CDR3 has 15 amino acids. CDR1 and CDR2 from the germline V gene are SGHTS and YDEGEE. The CDR3 reads CASRRDRGATDTQYF. The CDR3 DNA follows: TGTGCCAGCAGGCGGGACAGGGGTGCCACAGATACGCAGTATTTT.

Notes on this clone: This specimen includes other DNA sequences encoding the same CDR3. The gene calls are TRBV19 and TRBJ1-2, with D maybe TRBD1 (6 bases). Germline V CDR1 and CDR2: LNHDA, SQIVND (reference sequence). This CDR3 region has 11 residues. V was trimmed by 7 bases and J by 7 bases, leaving 10 bases between them. CDR3 DNA: TGTGCCAGTACAGGGGTGGGTGGCTACACCTTC. Translation gives CASTGVGGYTF.

The CDR3 DNA reads as TGTGCCAGCAGCTTAGGGACAGGGTGGGGCTACACCTTC. It is translated as CASSLGTGWGYTF. The chain uses TRBV7-2 and TRBJ1-2; TRBD1 agrees at 8 bases. The CDR3 has 13 amino acids. Germline V gene sequence: CDR1 SGHTA, CDR2 FQGNSA. The V and J ends lost 1 base and 8 bases, in that order; junction bases with no gene match: 3.

DNA for the CDR3: TGCGCCAGCAGCTTAGGGCTAGCGGGAGGGACTAGCACAGATACGCAGTATTTT. Translated, it gives CASSLGLAGGTSTDTQYF. This rearrangement joins TRBV5-1 to TRBJ2-3; 12 nucleotides align to TRBD2. The V segment lost 2 bases and the J segment 0 bases; nucleotides outside the gene matches: 7. The germline V gene has CDR1 SGHRS and CDR2 YFSETQ. CDR3 length equals 18 residues.

The CDR3 sequence: CASRRTGGTYEQYF. The CDR3 DNA follows: TGTGCCAGCAGACGGACAGGGGGCACCTACGAGCAGTACTTC. The V call is TRBV27, the J call TRBJ2-7; 11 bases agree with TRBD1. The CDR3 runs to 14 residues. Per germline, CDR1 MNHEY and CDR2 SMNVEV (reference sequence). J gave up 2 bases and V 6 bases, and 3 bases lay outside the gene matches.

The CDR3 region has the DNA TGCGCCAGCAGCCAAGGGCAGAACACCGGGGAGCTGTTTTTT. Its protein is CASSQGQNTGELFF. The chain has TRBV4-1 and TRBJ2-2, with no clear D. The ends were cut back, 1 base at V and 1 base at J, with 4 bases in the middle. The CDR3 length is 14 residues. The germline gives CDR1 MGHRA, CDR2 YSYEKL.

The CDR3 spells CASSHRLNTEAFF. The CDR3 region has the DNA TGTGCCAGCAGCCACAGGTTGAACACTGAAGCTTTCTTT. V usage is TRBV12-3 or TRBV12-4 and J usage is TRBJ1-1, with D tentatively TRBD1 (5 bases). The CDR3 spans 13 residues. V was trimmed by 6 bases and J by 0 bases, leaving 8 bases between them.

The chain combines TRBV4-1 with TRBJ1-1; the D is unclear. Germline CDR1 MGHRA, CDR2 YSYEKL. CDR3 length: 16 amino acids. V was pared by 4 bases and J by 11 bases, with 26 bases between. The CDR3 here is CASSPPMGGRRRRAFF. CDR3 coding DNA: TGCGCCAGCAGCCCCCCGATGGGAGGGCGTAGAAGGAGGGCTTTCTTT.

Notes on this clone: Other nucleotide sequences from this sample produce the same CDR3. The rearrangement uses TRBV28 and TRBJ1-6; no definite D call. Germline loops: CDR1 MDHEN, CDR2 SYDVKM. The ends were cut back, 1 base at V and 7 bases at J, with 8 bases in the middle. The length of the CDR3 is 14 residues. The CDR3 here is CASSLSGRNSPLHF. The CDR3 coding sequence is TGTGCCAGCAGTTTATCCGGGAGGAATTCACCCCTCCACTTT.

The chain combines TRBV5-4 with TRBJ2-6, with D possibly being TRBD1 (6 bases). V was pared by 0 bases and J by 0 bases, with 10 bases between. The CDR3 spans 17 residues. Germline V gene sequence: CDR1 SGHNT, CDR2 YYREEE (reference sequence). Written as DNA, the CDR3 is TGTGCCAGCAGCTTGGTACAGGGCTCCTCTGGGGCCAACGTCCTGACTTTC. Translation: CASSLVQGSSGANVLTF.

The chain employs TRBV7-9 and TRBJ2-5; D remains ambiguous. Trimming left V 7 bases short and J 5 bases short, with 11 bases between. The V gene's germline CDR1 is SEHNR and CDR2 FQNEAQ (reference sequence). The CDR3 totals 12 residues. CDR3 nucleotide sequence: TGTGCCAGCACCCCGGCGGAGGAGACCCAGTACTTC. Translating it yields CASTPAEETQYF. The full variable domain, with the rest looked up from reference TRBV7-9 and TRBJ2-5, is DTGVSQNPRHKITKRGQNVTFRCDPISEHNRLYWYRQTLGQGPEFLTYFQNEAQLEKSRLLSDRFSAERPKGSFSTLEIQRTEQGDSAMYLCASTPAEETQYFGPGTRLLVL.

This chain links TRBV5-1 with TRBJ2-2; TRBD2 aligns across 11 bases. Germline V gives CDR1 SGHRS, CDR2 YFSETQ. This CDR3 region has 15 residues. Trimming at V came to 2 bases and at J to 6 bases, leaving 3 bases not matched to a gene. CDR3 coding DNA: TGCGCCAGCAGCTTAGGACTAGCGGGTTCCGGGGAGCTGTTTTTT. It is translated as CASSLGLAGSGELFF.

This rearrangement joins TRBV2 to TRBJ1-1; D gene unclear. V was clipped by 7 bases and J by 0 bases, with 15 bases between them. This CDR3 contains 15 residues. Germline CDR1 SNHLY, CDR2 FYNNEI. The CDR3 nucleotides are TGTGCCAGCACCCGGCAAGCGAGCATGAACACTGAAGCTTTCTTT. The encoded protein is CASTRQASMNTEAFF.

The chain joins TRBV2 to TRBJ2-7; TRBD2 agrees at 8 bases. V lost 2 bases to trimming and J lost 4 bases; unmatched junction nucleotides: 7. The CDR3 runs to 15 residues. Germline V CDR1 and CDR2: SNHLY, FYNNEI. DNA for the CDR3: TGTGCCAGCAGTGAACAAAGCGGGAGCTGGTACGAGCAGTACTTC. Translating gives CASSEQSGSWYEQYF.